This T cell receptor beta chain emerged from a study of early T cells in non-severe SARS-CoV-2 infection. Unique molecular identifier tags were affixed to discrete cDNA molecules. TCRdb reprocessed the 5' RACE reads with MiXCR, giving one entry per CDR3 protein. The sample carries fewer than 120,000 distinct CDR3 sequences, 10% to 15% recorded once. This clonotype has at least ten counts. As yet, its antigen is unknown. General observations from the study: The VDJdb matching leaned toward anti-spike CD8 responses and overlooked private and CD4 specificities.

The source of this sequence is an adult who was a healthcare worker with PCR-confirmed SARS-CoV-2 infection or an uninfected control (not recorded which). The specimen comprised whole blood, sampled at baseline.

The CDR3 DNA sequence: TGTGCCAGCAGCAAACGGTGGGACAACCTTTTAAACACTGAAGCTTTCTTT. Translation: CASSKRWDNLLNTEAFF. V is TRBV21-1 and J is TRBJ1-1; the table's D gene call, TRBD1, was not cross checked with the DNA. TRBV21-1 is a recognized pseudogene. The CDR3 consists of 17 residues.